This entry is about one TCR beta chain. As yet, its antigen is unknown. Data came from immunoSEQ multiplex PCR; TCRdb stores just in-frame clones and leaves some out. This sample carries about 77,000 clones, over 75% of them seen once, and the ten largest clones take 0.65% to 0.8%. Excluded were patients having autoimmune disease history or systemic immunosuppression. This record belongs to a study of OX40 agonist ivuxolimab in advanced cancers. Study overall: It was ivuxolimab, an agonistic anti-OX40 (CD134) antibody, that patients were treated with. Study outcomes and limitations: Mean expanded clone counts were higher in CD8+ than CD4+ T cells.

Germline V lookup: CDR1 SGHTA, CDR2 FQGNSA. Between the trimmed V and J ends, which lost 1 base and 7 bases, there was a span of 11 bases. This CDR3 has 15 amino acids. This receptor was taken from an adult with an advanced solid tumor such as melanoma, head and neck, liver or kidney cancer. The material was CD4+ or CD8+ T cells sorted from blood, obtained in a trial of the OX40 agonist ivuxolimab. The rearrangement joins TRBV7-2 to TRBJ1-6; D not resolved. The DNA of the CDR3 is TGTGCCAGCAGCTTAGTCCAGGCAAAAAATTCACCCCTCCACTTT. It specifies CASSLVQAKNSPLHF.